This T cell receptor (beta chain) was documented in a study of blood T cell repertoires in COVID-19. Study-level information: Acute and convalescent COVID-19 specimens originated in the United States, Italy and Spain.

The germline V gene encodes CDR1 SGHRS and CDR2 YFSETQ. The CDR3 sequence is 16 residues long. V shed 2 bases, J shed 4 bases, and the junction held 8 bases outside the gene matches. Clones were sequenced by immunoSEQ multiplex PCR, and TCRdb holds only the in-frame ones, with some missing. The sample consists of approximately 250,000 clones, about 91% of them appearing once. This TCR came from a woman aged 40 to 55 with acute COVID-19. Sequenced: PBMCs or T cells enriched from blood (not recorded which). V usage is TRBV5-1 and J usage is TRBJ2-1; 8 nucleotides agree with TRBD2. CDR3 amino acids: CASSFGPAGDYNEQFF. Written as DNA, the CDR3 is TGCGCCAGCAGCTTTGGCCCAGCGGGGGATTACAATGAGCAGTTCTTC.